This entry describes one T cell receptor (beta chain). These data are taken from a study of blood T cell repertoires in COVID-19. Method: immunoSEQ multiplex PCR; TCRdb's copy keeps in-frame clones and lacks some. The repertoire includes some 150,000 clones, less than 90% of them detected once, and 4.4% sits in the top ten. V was clipped by 6 bases and J by 8 bases; unmatched bases: 7. The CDR3 runs to 13 residues. This chain uses TRBV12-3 or TRBV12-4 with TRBJ2-1; 7 bases are shared with TRBD1. Sequenced input: PBMCs or T cells enriched from blood (not recorded which). The source of this sequence is a woman between 45 and 65 years old who had recovered from COVID-19. CDR3 sequence: CASSRGLVDEQFF. CDR3 in DNA: TGTGCCAGCAGCAGGGGGTTGGTCGATGAGCAGTTCTTC.